What follows are 18 T cell receptor beta chains derived from one specimen sequenced in a study of blood T cell repertoires in COVID-19. The data were produced by immunoSEQ multiplex PCR, yet TCRdb's version contains in-frame clones alone and is incomplete. The repertoire holds approximately 93,000 clones, with over 65% as singletons. Sequencing was performed on peripheral blood. The receptors derive from a man aged 70 or older with COVID-19, enrolled during active disease.

The chain links TRBV27 to TRBJ1-2; D not resolved. CDR3 size: 19 residues. V dropped 0 bases and J dropped 2 bases, with 22 bases sitting between them. CDR1 and CDR2 from the germline V gene are MNHEY and SMNVEV (reference sequence). CDR3 residues: CASSLSIPNYGLPNYGYTF. The CDR3 DNA reads TGTGCCAGCAGTTTATCGATCCCAAACTACGGATTACCGAACTATGGCTACACCTTC.

This clone was found a few times. The genes are TRBV19 and TRBJ1-5, with 9 bases matching TRBD1. This CDR3 is 15 amino acids long. V lost 7 bases and J lost 6; bases outside the gene matches: 10. Looked up from germline, CDR1 is LNHDA and CDR2 is SQIVND (reference sequence). CDR3 sequence reads: CASTRTGEFGQPQHF. As DNA, the CDR3 is TGTGCCAGTACCCGGACAGGGGAGTTCGGTCAGCCCCAGCATTTT.

A few counts support this clone. The rearrangement joins TRBV7-2 to TRBJ2-2, with D possibly matching TRBD2 (6 bases). V lost 4 bases to trimming and J lost 5 bases, with 17 bases between them. This CDR3 is 16 amino acids long. Per germline, CDR1 SGHTA and CDR2 FQGNSA. The CDR3: CASSYTSNVGTGELFF. In DNA form, the CDR3 reads TGTGCCAGCAGCTACACTAGCAATGTTGGGACCGGGGAGCTGTTTTTT.

The chain couples TRBV24-1 to TRBJ2-2; 9 bases fit TRBD1. This CDR3 contains 17 residues. The germline V gene has CDR1 KGHDR and CDR2 SFDVKD. Trimming at V came to 2 bases and at J to 4 bases, leaving 7 bases not matched to a gene. CDR3 coding DNA: TGTGCCACCAGTGATTGGGACAGGGCCTTCGGCACCGGGGAGCTGTTTTTT. Protein product: CATSDWDRAFGTGELFF.

This chain joins TRBV28 and TRBJ1-1; D gene ambiguous. V lost 6 bases and J 2 bases, leaving 10 bases between the germline ends. CDR1 is MDHEN and CDR2 is SYDVKM in the germline V gene. CDR3 length: 13 residues. For the CDR3, the DNA is TGTGCCAGCAGGGGAGGCAGAAACACTGAAGCTTTCTTT. Residues: CASRGGRNTEAFF. Full variable domain (remainder filled in from reference TRBV28 and TRBJ1-1): DVKVTQSSRYLVKRTGEKVFLECVQDMDHENMFWYRQDPGLGLRLIYFSYDVKMKEKGDIPEGYSVSREKKERFSLILESASTNQTSMYLCASRGGRNTEAFFGQGTRLTVV.

The chain is built from TRBV28 and TRBJ1-6; D possibly corresponds to TRBD1 (6 bases). This CDR3 is 17 amino acids long. The germline V gene has CDR1 MDHEN and CDR2 SYDVKM. Trimming pared 5 bases from V and 0 bases from J, leaving 14 bases between. Here the CDR3 reads CASSEQGGSSYNSPLHF. The DNA of the CDR3 is TGTGCCAGCAGTGAACAGGGAGGGAGCTCCTATAATTCACCCCTCCACTTT.

This clone was seen only once. The chain combines TRBV28 with TRBJ1-5; D is ambiguous. This CDR3 region has 13 residues. Trimming cost V 6 bases and J 1 base, with 7 bases left between them. Germline V gene lookup returns CDR1 MDHEN and CDR2 SYDVKM. The CDR3 loop is CASSLLSNQPQHF. CDR3 sequence (DNA): TGTGCCAGCAGCCTACTGAGCAATCAGCCCCAGCATTTT.

The chain carries TRBV15 and TRBJ2-1; a weak D match, TRBD2 (6 bases). The CDR3 extends over 16 amino acids. V lost 1 base to trimming and J lost 5 bases, with 15 bases between them. The germline V gene has CDR1 LNHNV and CDR2 YYDKDF (reference sequence). CDR3 amino acids: CATSRGGRDWDNEQFF. The CDR3 region has the DNA TGTGCCACCAGCAGAGGTGGACGGGACTGGGACAATGAGCAGTTCTTC.

This chain joins TRBV6-6 and TRBJ1-6; D is possibly TRBD1 (5 bases). V dropped 7 bases and J dropped 8 bases, with 15 bases sitting between them. The CDR3 sequence is 14 residues long. Per the germline V gene, CDR1 is MNHNY and CDR2 is SVGAGI (reference sequence). The CDR3 sequence is CASNMGLGDSPLHF. CDR3 coding DNA: TGTGCCAGCAACATGGGCTTAGGGGATTCACCCCTCCACTTT.

J is TRBJ2-2 and V is TRBV28, with TRBD2 identical over 16 bases. V shed 5 bases and J 6 bases; nucleotides not matched to a gene: 12. CDR3 size: 19 residues. The germline V gene has CDR1 MDHEN and CDR2 SYDVKM. The CDR3 sequence: CASSPLGLAGGPWAGELFF. CDR3 nucleotide sequence: TGTGCCAGCAGTCCACTGGGACTAGCGGGAGGGCCTTGGGCCGGGGAGCTGTTTTTT.

For the CDR3, the DNA is TGTGCCAGCACCCCCGCCGGGACAGGGTGGGCGCAGTACTTC. Its protein is CASTPAGTGWAQYF. The chain recombines TRBV28 with TRBJ2-7; TRBD1 matches 9 bases. Germline CDR1 reads MDHEN; CDR2 reads SYDVKM. The V and J ends lost 7 bases and 9 bases, in that order; junction bases with no gene match: 13. This CDR3 has 14 residues.

This rearrangement joins TRBV7-9 to TRBJ2-1; TRBD2 matches at 10 bases. The length of the CDR3 is 16 residues. V lost 6 bases to trimming and J lost 5 bases; unmatched junction nucleotides: 10. Germline CDR1 is SEHNR and CDR2 is FQNEAQ (reference sequence). CDR3 DNA sequence: TGTGCCAGCAGTCGGATGGGGACTAGCGCACACAATGAGCAGTTCTTC. This gives the protein CASSRMGTSAHNEQFF.

The J gene is TRBJ1-1, the V gene TRBV7-8; 10 bases agree with TRBD1. Losses at the gene ends were 4 bases for V and 1 base for J; bases not matched to a gene: 6. CDR1 and CDR2 from the germline V gene are SGHVS and FQNEAQ. The CDR3 spans 16 residues. DNA for the CDR3: TGTGCCAGCAGCTCCCGACAGGGGGCGAAGAACACTGAAGCTTTCTTT. Its protein is CASSSRQGAKNTEAFF.

The J gene is TRBJ1-2, the V gene TRBV5-5; TRBD1 aligns across 7 bases. Per germline, CDR1 SGHKS and CDR2 YYEKEE (reference sequence). The V segment lost 4 bases and the J segment 4 bases; nucleotides outside the gene matches: 7. This CDR3 comprises 14 residues. Here the CDR3 DNA reads TGTGCCAGCAGCCCACAGACAGGGATCTATGGCTACACCTTC. It codes for CASSPQTGIYGYTF.

This sequence joins TRBV6-5 and TRBJ2-1; the D gene is possibly TRBD2 (5 bases). This CDR3 is built from 12 residues. Trimming cost V 5 bases and J 6 bases, with 8 bases left between them. From germline, CDR1 is MNHEY and CDR2 SVGAGI. CDR3 in DNA: TGTGCCAGCAGTCCGAGCGGCAATGAGCAGTTCTTC. Its translation: CASSPSGNEQFF.

The V and J genes are TRBV4-3 and TRBJ2-1; 9 bases are shared with TRBD2. The CDR3 is made up of 16 amino acids. V was clipped by 1 base and J by 9 bases; unmatched bases: 10. Germline CDR1 LGHNA, CDR2 YSLEER. The CDR3 DNA follows: TGCGCCAGCAGCCAAGTGGTAGCGGGAGTAGGTGGTGAGCAGTTCTTC. Translation: CASSQVVAGVGGEQFF.

The gene calls are TRBV9 and TRBJ2-1, with a tentative D call TRBD1 (6 bases). The length of the CDR3 is 14 residues. The V gene's germline CDR1 is SGDLS and CDR2 YYNGEE. V was pared by 3 bases and J by 9 bases, with 16 bases between. The CDR3 nucleotides are TGTGCCAGCAGCGCGACTACAACAGGGACTGAGCAGTTCTTC. It yields the protein CASSATTTGTEQFF.

With respect to this clone: Other DNA sequences in this sample translate to the same CDR3. The chain has TRBV9 and TRBJ2-3; D is ambiguous. The length of the CDR3 is 13 residues. CDR1 and CDR2 (germline): SGDLS, YYNGEE. V shed 4 bases and J shed 3 bases, with 9 bases lying between them. The CDR3: CASSPQVTDTQYF. The CDR3 coding sequence is TGTGCCAGCAGCCCCCAGGTAACAGATACGCAGTATTTT.